These 29 T cell receptor beta chains came from one sample sequenced in a study of control samples from healthy donors and cancer patients. Measured with immunoSEQ multiplex PCR; TCRdb has only the in-frame clones, and not every one. This sample has over 150,000 clones, with approximately 94% found just once. Sequencing was performed on PBMCs. Every receptor here comes from a man aged 60-69 years with colorectal cancer.

This clone was observed a single time. V is TRBV30 and J is TRBJ1-2, with D hard to call. This CDR3 is built from 14 residues. CDR1 is GTSNPN, CDR2 SVGIG, per germline (reference sequence). V lost 2 bases, J lost 4 bases, and 14 bases lay in between. CDR3 region: CAWSTLTRSYGYTF. The DNA for the CDR3 is TGTGCCTGGAGTACCCTAACGCGCTCCTATGGCTACACCTTC.

This clone was found once. The chain has TRBV27 and TRBJ2-7, with a weak D call TRBD2 (5 bases). V lost 3 bases and J 0 bases, leaving 9 bases between the germline ends. The CDR3 sequence is 14 residues long. Germline V gives CDR1 MNHEY, CDR2 SMNVEV (reference sequence). The CDR3 is CASSLRESSYEQYF. In nucleotides, the CDR3 is TGTGCCAGCAGTTTGAGGGAAAGCTCCTACGAGCAGTACTTC.

This chain connects TRBV6-6 to TRBJ1-2; possibly TRBD1 for D (6 bases). This CDR3 is built from 15 residues. V was clipped by 4 bases and J by 3 bases, with 15 bases between them. Germline V lookup: CDR1 MNHNY, CDR2 SVGAGI (reference sequence). The CDR3 DNA reads TGTGCCAGCAGTTCGTTAGGGGGGAAGGACTATGGCTACACCTTC. Amino acid sequence: CASSSLGGKDYGYTF.

This chain connects TRBV2 to TRBJ1-3; no firm D call. CDR3 length equals 14 residues. Germline CDR1 and CDR2: SNHLY and FYNNEI. V was cut by 6 bases and J by 3 bases, with 12 bases left in between. The CDR3 is CASRGGRLGNTIYF. The CDR3 nucleotides are TGTGCCAGCAGGGGAGGGCGCCTTGGAAACACCATATATTTT.

The chain employs TRBV19 and TRBJ2-1, with 11 bases that match TRBD1. Germline V gene lookup returns CDR1 LNHDA and CDR2 SQIVND (reference sequence). This CDR3 has 15 residues. V lost 5 bases, J lost 6 bases, and 6 bases stayed unmatched. CDR3: CASSSDRGPVNEQFF. The CDR3 region has the DNA TGTGCCAGTAGTTCGGACAGGGGGCCTGTCAATGAGCAGTTCTTC. The entire variable domain, with the rest obtained from reference TRBV19 and TRBJ2-1, is as follows: DGGITQSPKYLFRKEGQNVTLSCEQNLNHDAMYWYRQDPGQGLRLIYYSQIVNDFQKGDIAEGYSVSREKKESFPLTVTSAQKNPTAFYLCASSSDRGPVNEQFFGPGTRLTVL.

The genes are TRBV6-5 and TRBJ2-7; 7 bases are shared with TRBD1. J gave up 0 bases and V 7 bases, and 6 bases lay outside the gene matches. The V gene's germline CDR1 is MNHEY and CDR2 SVGAGI. The CDR3 is 14 amino acids. This chain's CDR3 is CASKQRDSSYEQYF. The CDR3 DNA is TGTGCCAGCAAACAACGGGACAGCTCCTACGAGCAGTACTTC.

The chain is built from TRBV13 and TRBJ2-1, with a possible D match to TRBD2 (6 bases). Germline assignment: CDR1 PRHDT and CDR2 FYEKMQ (reference sequence). This CDR3 has 14 amino acids. V was pared by 3 bases and J by 2 bases, with 8 bases between. Written as DNA, the CDR3 is TGTGCCAGCAGCTTGGGGGGAACCTACAATGAGCAGTTCTTC. Its translation is CASSLGGTYNEQFF.

This chain joins TRBV5-1 and TRBJ1-2, with D possibly being TRBD1 (6 bases). V lost 0 bases and J lost 6, with 21 bases in between. Looked up from germline, CDR1 is SGHRS and CDR2 is YFSETQ. CDR3 length: 17 amino acids. DNA for the CDR3: TGCGCCAGCAGCTTGGCCGGGCAGGGGCATTCTCGGGATGGCTACACCTTC. Translated, it gives CASSLAGQGHSRDGYTF.

The chain recombines TRBV7-2 with TRBJ2-7; perhaps TRBD2 as D (5 bases). Germline values: CDR1 SGHTA, CDR2 FQGNSA. CDR3 length equals 15 residues. Deletions cut 1 base from V and 3 bases from J, with 13 bases between. The CDR3 loop is CASSLEEASFYEQYF. The CDR3 region has the DNA TGTGCCAGCAGCTTAGAGGAGGCCTCTTTCTACGAGCAGTACTTC.

The V gene is TRBV4-2, the J gene TRBJ1-4; D not resolved. The CDR3 has 15 residues. V lost 4 bases to trimming and J lost 13 bases, with 22 bases between them. Germline loops: CDR1 LGHNA, CDR2 YNFKEQ. As DNA, the CDR3 is TGTGCCAGCAGCCTAACGCGGGGAGGTATAGACGGACTGTTTTTT. It codes for CASSLTRGGIDGLFF.

The chain recombines TRBV18 with TRBJ1-2; 8 nucleotides agree with TRBD1. V shed 0 bases and J 8 bases; nucleotides not matched to a gene: 11. CDR1 and CDR2 (germline): KGHSH, LQKENI. The CDR3 has 16 amino acids. The CDR3 DNA follows: TGTGCCAGCTCACCACCTCGTACAGGGGGATATTCCGGCTACACCTTC. Translating gives CASSPPRTGGYSGYTF.

The CDR3 reads CASRRAAEAFF. The CDR3 DNA follows: TGTGCCAGCAGGAGGGCAGCTGAAGCTTTCTTT. The chain combines TRBV27 with TRBJ1-1; D unresolved. Per germline, CDR1 MNHEY and CDR2 SMNVEV (reference sequence). The CDR3 runs to 11 residues. V gave up 6 bases and J gave up 6 bases, with 8 bases separating them.

As concerns this clone: This specimen includes other DNA sequences encoding the same CDR3. The chain is built from TRBV19 and TRBJ1-6; D possibly corresponds to TRBD1 (5 bases). This CDR3 is 15 amino acids long. Germline V gene data show CDR1 as LNHDA and CDR2 as SQIVND (reference sequence). Trimming took 6 bases from V and 14 from J, leaving 23 bases between them. The CDR3 DNA sequence: TGTGCCAGTAGCCCTGCCGACAGAGAAATAGGGGCCCTCCACTTT. Translated, it gives CASSPADREIGALHF.

The CDR3 loop is CSAAGTGDYEQYF. CDR3 in DNA: TGCAGCGCCGCCGGGACAGGGGACTACGAGCAGTACTTC. The chain recombines TRBV29-1 with TRBJ2-7; 10 bases match TRBD1. The CDR3 contains 13 residues. The germline V gene has CDR1 SQVTM and CDR2 ANQGSEA. Trimming took 7 bases from V and 3 from J; bases not matched to a gene: 6.

The chain uses TRBV3-1 (or the pseudogene TRBV3-2) and TRBJ2-7, with D perhaps given as TRBD1 or TRBD2 (6 bases each). The CDR3 covers 17 residues. Germline CDR1 and CDR2: LGHDT and YNNKEL (reference sequence). Trimming took off 0 bases at V and 0 bases at J, with 15 bases between the two ends. The CDR3 DNA follows: TGTGCCAGCAGCCAAGATAGGGGGACTTTGAGCTCCTACGAGCAGTACTTC. Translation gives CASSQDRGTLSSYEQYF.

The V call is TRBV25-1, the J call TRBJ1-1; no clear D. The CDR3 length is 14 residues. Germline lookup yields CDR1 MGHDK and CDR2 SYGVNS. V was shortened by 5 bases and J by 3 bases, with 13 bases between the two germline ends. The CDR3 DNA reads as TGTGCCAGCAGTCCTCCGGGTGGGGACACTGAAGCTTTCTTT. Amino acid sequence: CASSPPGGDTEAFF. The full variable domain, rest sourced from reference TRBV25-1 and TRBJ1-1, is EADIYQTPRYLVIGTGKKITLECSQTMGHDKMYWYQQDPGMELHLIHYSYGVNSTEKGDLSSESTVSRIRTEHFPLTLESARPSHTSQYLCASSPPGGDTEAFFGQGTRLTVV.

The CDR3 spells CASSHLTEDGYTF. The DNA of the CDR3 is TGCGCCAGCAGCCACCTCACAGAAGATGGCTACACCTTC. This chain links TRBV4-3 with TRBJ1-2; no definite D call. Trimming cost V 3 bases and J 6 bases, with 11 bases left between them. Germline values: CDR1 LGHNA, CDR2 YSLEER. CDR3 size: 13 residues.

This sequence joins TRBV15 and TRBJ1-1; no clear D. Germline CDR1 reads LNHNV; CDR2 reads YYDKDF (reference sequence). Deletions cut 0 bases from V and 5 bases from J, with 10 bases between. CDR3 length: 14 amino acids. DNA of the CDR3: TGTGCCACCAGCAGAGATGGGGTTAGGACTGAAGCTTTCTTT. This codes for CATSRDGVRTEAFF.

This clone was seen just once. The chain couples TRBV11-2 to TRBJ1-1; 7 nucleotides agree with TRBD1. The ends lost 10 bases at V and 1 base at J; junction bases unmatched: 3. This CDR3 has 12 residues. Germline V gene data show CDR1 as SGHAT and CDR2 as FQNNGV. CDR3 sequence (DNA): TGTGCCACCCACAGGGGGAACACTGAAGCTTTCTTT. Translated, it gives CATHRGNTEAFF.

This chain connects TRBV7-9 to TRBJ1-6; D unresolved. Germline lookup yields CDR1 SEHNR and CDR2 FQNEAQ (reference sequence). The CDR3 is 15 residues long. V was clipped by 2 bases and J by 5 bases, with 10 bases between them. The CDR3 sequence is CASSLWATNNSPLHF. Here the CDR3 DNA reads TGTGCCAGCAGCTTATGGGCTACCAATAATTCACCCCTCCACTTT.

The V and J genes are TRBV27 and TRBJ2-7; maybe TRBD1 (5 bases). V lost 2 bases and J lost 5, with 13 bases in between. CDR3 length equals 14 residues. Per the germline V gene, CDR1 is MNHEY and CDR2 is SMNVEV (reference sequence). CDR3 nucleotides: TGTGCCAGCAGTTTAGGTGCAGGGATCAACGAGCAGTACTTC. Its protein is CASSLGAGINEQYF.

The genes are TRBV19 and TRBJ2-3; D is undetermined. In germline, CDR1 is LNHDA, CDR2 SQIVND (reference sequence). The CDR3 spans 13 residues. V lost 4 bases, J lost 4 bases, and 9 bases lay in between. CDR3 loop: CASSTMFADTQYF. CDR3 DNA sequence: TGTGCCAGTAGTACTATGTTCGCAGATACGCAGTATTTT.

Written as DNA, the CDR3 is TGTGCCAGCAGCCTACCCGGGACACTAGGAGCTGAAGCTTTCTTT. It encodes CASSLPGTLGAEAFF. V gene TRBV7-8 combines with J gene TRBJ1-1, with D possibly matching TRBD1 (6 bases). V gave up 5 bases and J gave up 6 bases, with 19 bases separating them. Germline V gives CDR1 SGHVS, CDR2 FQNEAQ. The CDR3 is 15 amino acids.

The chain couples TRBV30 to TRBJ1-1, with 7 positions matching TRBD1. V lost 3 bases to trimming and J lost 7 bases; unmatched junction nucleotides: 8. There are 13 residues in the CDR3. Germline values: CDR1 GTSNPN, CDR2 SVGIG (reference sequence). CDR3 sequence reads: CAWSRRGQIEAFF. CDR3 nucleotide sequence: TGTGCCTGGAGCCGACGGGGACAGATTGAAGCTTTCTTT.

This clone occurred a few times. This sequence joins TRBV19 and TRBJ1-5; 8 bases match TRBD1. The germline V gene has CDR1 LNHDA and CDR2 SQIVND (reference sequence). The V gene end was trimmed by 7 bases and the J gene end by 3 bases; junction bases not matched to a gene: 5. CDR3 length equals 14 residues. CDR3 amino acids: CASTPDRDNQPQHF. CDR3 in DNA: TGTGCCAGTACCCCGGACAGGGACAATCAGCCCCAGCATTTT. Using reference TRBV19 and TRBJ1-5 for the parts outside the CDR3, the full variable domain is DGGITQSPKYLFRKEGQNVTLSCEQNLNHDAMYWYRQDPGQGLRLIYYSQIVNDFQKGDIAEGYSVSREKKESFPLTVTSAQKNPTAFYLCASTPDRDNQPQHFGDGTRLSIL.

The chain uses TRBV28 and TRBJ2-7; possibly TRBD2 for D (5 bases). This CDR3 contains 13 residues. Germline assignment: CDR1 MDHEN and CDR2 SYDVKM. The V end was cut by 7 bases, the J end by 4 bases, with 14 bases between. The CDR3 DNA follows: TGTGCCAGCAACCTACTAGGCAGTTACGAGCAGTACTTC. This gives the protein CASNLLGSYEQYF.

This clone was counted a single time. The chain recombines TRBV6-5 with TRBJ2-1; TRBD1 matches 9 bases. Germline lookup yields CDR1 MNHEY and CDR2 SVGAGI. The CDR3 loop spans 15 amino acids. V lost 6 bases and J lost 3; bases outside the gene matches: 6. CDR3 residues: CASSRDRGGYNEQFF. CDR3 nucleotide sequence: TGTGCCAGCAGCCGTGACAGGGGGGGCTACAATGAGCAGTTCTTC.

The chain has TRBV7-9 and TRBJ2-3, with 7 positions matching TRBD1. Germline lookup yields CDR1 SEHNR and CDR2 FQNEAQ (reference sequence). V shed 3 bases, J shed 0 bases, and the junction held 0 bases outside the gene matches. This CDR3 region has 14 residues. CDR3 nucleotides: TGTGCCAGCAGCTTGGGACAGAGCACAGATACGCAGTATTTT. It translates to CASSLGQSTDTQYF.

The chain links TRBV29-1 to TRBJ1-1, with TRBD1 matching 7 bases. This CDR3 region has 12 residues. V was clipped by 6 bases and J by 0 bases; unmatched bases: 1. The germline V gene has CDR1 SQVTM and CDR2 ANQGSEA. CDR3 loop: CSVTGMNTEAFF. In DNA form, the CDR3 reads TGCAGCGTGACAGGGATGAACACTGAAGCTTTCTTT.